The rows below give T cell receptor beta chains drawn from one sample of a study of blood T cell repertoires in COVID-19. Sequenced by immunoSEQ multiplex PCR; TCRdb stores in-frame clones only, minus some. Among roughly 500,000 clones, more than 75% were seen once, and the ten largest hold roughly 1.9%. The sample comprised PBMCs or T cells enriched from blood (not recorded which). All receptors derive from a woman aged 40 to 50 who had recovered from COVID-19. Both conserved end residues are part of each CDR3. D genes are given only for firm matches. Part of the rows lack a size; the others show once, few, many or a class for expanded clones.

cdr3_aa cdr3_nt clone_size j_call d_call v_call
CASSPGGPIGEKLFF TGTGCCAGCTCACCCGGGGGGCCAATCGGTGAAAAACTGTTTTTT - TRBJ1-4 - TRBV18
CASTNRLAGVTFF TGTGCCAGCACTAACCGACTAGCGGGAGTCACGTTCTTC - TRBJ2-1 TRBD2 TRBV6-5
CASGLVVSSGRTSTDTQYF TGTGCTAGTGGTTTGGTAGTGTCTAGCGGGAGGACCAGCACAGATACGCAGTATTTT - TRBJ2-3 TRBD2 TRBV12-5
CASSQDGTANTEAFF TGTGCCAGCAGCCAAGATGGGACAGCCAACACTGAAGCTTTCTTT - TRBJ1-1 TRBD1 TRBV4-2
CASSLTGLNQPQHF TGTGCCAGCAGTTTGACAGGGTTGAATCAGCCCCAGCATTTT - TRBJ1-5 TRBD1 TRBV6-5
CASSVTEFNVLTF TGTGCCAGCAGCGTTACAGAGTTCAACGTCCTGACTTTC - TRBJ2-6 - TRBV7-2
CASSRLGWNTEAFF TGTGCCAGCAGTCGCCTCGGGTGGAACACTGAAGCTTTCTTT once TRBJ1-1 - TRBV6-5
CASSLDLGITEAFF TGTGCCAGCAGCTTAGACCTAGGCATCACTGAAGCTTTCTTT - TRBJ1-1 - TRBV11-2
CASSPGGTGRETQYF TGTGCCAGTAGCCCAGGGGGGACAGGGAGAGAGACCCAGTACTTC - TRBJ2-5 TRBD1 TRBV19
CASSQGASGYITDTQYF TGCGCCAGCAGCCAAGGGGCTAGCGGGTATATCACAGATACGCAGTATTTT - TRBJ2-3 TRBD2 TRBV4-3